Below, one T cell receptor (beta chain) is given with its context. In the source study's methods: Amplifying reference gene primers gave estimates of nucleated cell counts. Some clones are missing from TCRdb's copy, which holds only in-frame ones; the method was immunoSEQ multiplex PCR. V, J and clone size are those of that table, while D and trimming were read from the DNA. Seen here are under 450,000 clones, around 91% observed once, and the top ten hold about 1.4%. The data are from a study of blood T cell repertoires in COVID-19. Background on the study: COVID-19 samples collected from the United States, Italy and Spain covered acute and convalescent phases. Sources were T cells, B-cell-depleted T cells, or PBMCs; the material itself was cDNA or gDNA.

The ends lost 3 bases at V and 3 bases at J; junction bases unmatched: 8. This CDR3 has 15 amino acids. Germline V lookup: CDR1 LNHNV, CDR2 YYDKDF (reference sequence). While infection was still active, Seattle patients were enrolled and then followed longitudinally. The source of this sequence is a woman between 40 and 55 years old with COVID-19, enrolled during active disease. Sequences were obtained from peripheral blood. V and J are TRBV15 and TRBJ2-7; 7 nucleotides line up with TRBD2. The CDR3 protein is CATSRPAGRLYEQYF. The CDR3 nucleotides are TGTGCCACCAGCAGGCCAGCGGGGCGGCTCTACGAGCAGTACTTC. The whole variable domain, filled in from reference TRBV15 and TRBJ2-7, reads DAMVIQNPRYQVTQFGKPVTLSCSQTLNHNVMYWYQQKSSQAPKLLFHYYDKDFNNEADTPDNFQSRRPNTSFCFLDIRSPGLGDTAMYLCATSRPAGRLYEQYFGPGTRLTVT.